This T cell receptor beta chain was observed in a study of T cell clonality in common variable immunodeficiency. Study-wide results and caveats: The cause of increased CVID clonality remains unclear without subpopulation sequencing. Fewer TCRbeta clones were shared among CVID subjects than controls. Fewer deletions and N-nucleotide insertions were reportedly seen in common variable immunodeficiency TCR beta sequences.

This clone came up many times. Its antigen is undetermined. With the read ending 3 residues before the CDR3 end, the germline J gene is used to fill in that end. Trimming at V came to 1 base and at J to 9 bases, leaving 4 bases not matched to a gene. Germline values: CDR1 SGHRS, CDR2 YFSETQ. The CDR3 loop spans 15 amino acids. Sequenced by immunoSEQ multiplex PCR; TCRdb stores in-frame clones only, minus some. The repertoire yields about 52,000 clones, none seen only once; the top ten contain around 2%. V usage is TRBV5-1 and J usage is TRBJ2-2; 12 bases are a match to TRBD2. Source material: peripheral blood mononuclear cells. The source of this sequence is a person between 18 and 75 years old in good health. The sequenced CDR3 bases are TGCGCCAGCAGCTTGTGGACTAGCGGGGTGCGGGAG. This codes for CASSLWTSGVRE. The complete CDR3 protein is CASSLWTSGVRELFF.